This T cell receptor (beta chain) is from a study of CD4 T cells in relation to SARS-CoV-2 and coronaviruses. Comment on this clone: Its target is unknown.

Trimming took off 0 bases at V and 4 bases at J, with 13 bases between the two ends. Germline V lookup: CDR1 SGHRS, CDR2 YFSETQ. The CDR3 contains 16 residues. Method: immunoSEQ multiplex PCR; TCRdb's copy keeps in-frame clones and lacks some. The sample consists of tens of thousands of clones, more than 75% of them appearing once. The unexposed donors gave CD4+ T cells in about 2010-2018, prior to COVID-19. Isolation of CD4+ T cells took place after 10 days in culture. V and J are TRBV5-1 and TRBJ1-4; D uncertain. The TCR comes from a human donor in good health. Sequencing was done on a sample of CD4+ T cells from PBMCs, cultured in vitro. The CDR3 region has the DNA TGCGCCAGCAGCTTGGTGTGGGGAAGGGATAATGAAAAACTGTTTTTT. Protein: CASSLVWGRDNEKLFF.